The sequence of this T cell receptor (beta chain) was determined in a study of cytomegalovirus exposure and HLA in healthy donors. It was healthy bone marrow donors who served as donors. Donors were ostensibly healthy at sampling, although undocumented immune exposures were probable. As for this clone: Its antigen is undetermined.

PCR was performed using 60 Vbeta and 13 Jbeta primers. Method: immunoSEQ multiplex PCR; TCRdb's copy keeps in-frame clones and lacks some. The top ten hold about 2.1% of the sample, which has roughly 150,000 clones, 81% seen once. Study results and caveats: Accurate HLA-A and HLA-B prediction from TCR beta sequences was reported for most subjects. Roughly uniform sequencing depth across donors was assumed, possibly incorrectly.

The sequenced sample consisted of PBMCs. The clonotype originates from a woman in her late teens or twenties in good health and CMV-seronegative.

The CDR3 DNA sequence: TGTGCCAGCACCAACCCGGGGACAGATACGCAGTATTTT. Encoded protein: CASTNPGTDTQYF. This rearrangement joins TRBV6-6 to TRBJ2-3; D is perhaps TRBD2 (5 bases). Germline assignment: CDR1 MNHNY and CDR2 SVGAGI (reference sequence). This CDR3 contains 13 residues. V was trimmed by 7 bases and J by 3 bases, leaving 11 bases between them.